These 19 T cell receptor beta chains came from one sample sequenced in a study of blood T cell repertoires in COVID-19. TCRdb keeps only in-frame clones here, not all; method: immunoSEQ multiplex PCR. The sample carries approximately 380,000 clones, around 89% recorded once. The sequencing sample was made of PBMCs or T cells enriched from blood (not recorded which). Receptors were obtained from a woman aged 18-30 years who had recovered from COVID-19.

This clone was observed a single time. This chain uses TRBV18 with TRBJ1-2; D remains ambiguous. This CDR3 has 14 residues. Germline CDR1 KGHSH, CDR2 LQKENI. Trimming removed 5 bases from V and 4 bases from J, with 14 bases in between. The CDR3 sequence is CASSFDISTYGYTF. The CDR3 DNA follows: TGTGCCAGCTCATTTGACATTAGTACCTATGGCTACACCTTC.

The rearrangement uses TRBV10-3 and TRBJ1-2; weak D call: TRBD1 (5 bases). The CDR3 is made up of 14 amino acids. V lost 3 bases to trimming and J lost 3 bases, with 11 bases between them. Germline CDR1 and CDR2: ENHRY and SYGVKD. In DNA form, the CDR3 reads TGTGCCATCAGTGATTCGGGCAGGGACTATGGCTACACCTTC. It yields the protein CAISDSGRDYGYTF.

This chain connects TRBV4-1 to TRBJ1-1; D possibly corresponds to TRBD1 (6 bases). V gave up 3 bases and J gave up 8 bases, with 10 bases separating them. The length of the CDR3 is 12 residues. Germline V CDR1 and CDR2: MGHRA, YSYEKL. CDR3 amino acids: CASSQNRAEAFF. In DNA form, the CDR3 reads TGCGCCAGCAGCCAGAACAGGGCGGAAGCTTTCTTT.

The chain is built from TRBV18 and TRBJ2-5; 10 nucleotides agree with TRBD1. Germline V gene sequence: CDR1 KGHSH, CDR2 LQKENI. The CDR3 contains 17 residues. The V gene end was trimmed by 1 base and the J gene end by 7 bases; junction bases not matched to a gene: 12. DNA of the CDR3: TGTGCCAGCTCACCACAATCAAGGGACAGGGGAAAGGGGACCCAGTACTTC. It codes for CASSPQSRDRGKGTQYF. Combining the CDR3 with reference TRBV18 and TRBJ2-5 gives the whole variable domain NAGVMQNPRHLVRRRGQEARLRCSPMKGHSHVYWYRQLPEEGLKFMVYLQKENIIDESGMPKERFSAEFPKEGPSILRIQQVVRGDSAAYFCASSPQSRDRGKGTQYFGPGTRLLVL.

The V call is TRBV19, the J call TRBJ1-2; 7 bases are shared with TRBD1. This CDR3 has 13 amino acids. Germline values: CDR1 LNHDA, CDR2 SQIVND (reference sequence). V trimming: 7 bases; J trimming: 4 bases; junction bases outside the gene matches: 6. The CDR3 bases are TGTGCCAGTACAGGGGGTTTCTTCTATGGCTACACCTTC. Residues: CASTGGFFYGYTF.

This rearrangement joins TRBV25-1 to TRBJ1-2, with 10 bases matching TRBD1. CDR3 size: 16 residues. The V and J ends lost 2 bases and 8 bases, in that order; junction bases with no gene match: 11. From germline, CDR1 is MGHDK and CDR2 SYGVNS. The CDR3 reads CASSEPPGQGKEGYTF. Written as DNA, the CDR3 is TGTGCCAGCAGTGAACCGCCGGGACAGGGGAAGGAAGGCTACACCTTC.

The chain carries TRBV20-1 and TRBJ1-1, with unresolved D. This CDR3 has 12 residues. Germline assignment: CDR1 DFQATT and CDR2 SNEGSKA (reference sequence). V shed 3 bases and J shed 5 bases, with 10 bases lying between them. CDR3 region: CSASGVATEAFF. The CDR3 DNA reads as TGCAGTGCTAGTGGGGTAGCAACTGAAGCTTTCTTT.

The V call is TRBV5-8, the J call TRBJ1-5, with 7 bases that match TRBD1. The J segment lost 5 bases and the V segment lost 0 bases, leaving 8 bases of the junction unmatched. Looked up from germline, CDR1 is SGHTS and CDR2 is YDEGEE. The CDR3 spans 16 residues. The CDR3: CASSLEEGALDQPQHF. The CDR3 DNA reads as TGTGCCAGCAGCTTGGAAGAGGGGGCGTTGGATCAGCCCCAGCATTTT.

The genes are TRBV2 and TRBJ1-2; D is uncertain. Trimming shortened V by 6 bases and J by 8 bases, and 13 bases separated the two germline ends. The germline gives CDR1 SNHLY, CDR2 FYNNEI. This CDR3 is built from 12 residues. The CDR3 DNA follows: TGTGCCAGCAGCTACGAACCGGGGGGCTACACCTTC. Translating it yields CASSYEPGGYTF. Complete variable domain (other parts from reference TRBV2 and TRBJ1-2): EPEVTQTPSHQVTQMGQEVILRCVPISNHLYFYWYRQILGQKVEFLVSFYNNEISEKSEIFDDQFSVERPDGSNFTLKIRSTKLEDSAMYFCASSYEPGGYTFGSGTRLTVV.

Written as DNA, the CDR3 is TGTGCCAGCAGCTCAACGTTAGACAGTACCTCCTACGAGCAGTACTTC. Amino acids: CASSSTLDSTSYEQYF. The chain employs TRBV7-8 and TRBJ2-7; D is perhaps TRBD1 (5 bases). V lost 4 bases, J lost 0 bases, and 16 bases lay in between. CDR1 is SGHVS and CDR2 is FQNEAQ in the germline V gene. The CDR3 totals 16 residues.

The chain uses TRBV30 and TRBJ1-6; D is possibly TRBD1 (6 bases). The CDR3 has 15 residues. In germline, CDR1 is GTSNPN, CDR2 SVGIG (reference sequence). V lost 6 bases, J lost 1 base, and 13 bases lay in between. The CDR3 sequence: CACEPQGSYNSPLHF. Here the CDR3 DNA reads TGTGCCTGCGAACCCCAGGGGTCCTATAATTCACCCCTCCACTTT.

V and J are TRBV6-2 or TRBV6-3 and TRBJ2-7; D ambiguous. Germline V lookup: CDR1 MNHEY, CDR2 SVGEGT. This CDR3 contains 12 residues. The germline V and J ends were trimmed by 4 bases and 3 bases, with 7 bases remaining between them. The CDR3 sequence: CASSSSSYEQYF. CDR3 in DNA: TGTGCCAGCAGTTCATCCAGCTACGAGCAGTACTTC.

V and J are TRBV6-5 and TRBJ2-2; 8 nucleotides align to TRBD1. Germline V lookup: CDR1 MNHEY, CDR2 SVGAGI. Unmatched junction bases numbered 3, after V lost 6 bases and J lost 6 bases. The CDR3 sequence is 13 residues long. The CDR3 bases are TGTGCCAGCAGCTACAGGGGGTCCGGGGAGCTGTTTTTT. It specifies CASSYRGSGELFF.

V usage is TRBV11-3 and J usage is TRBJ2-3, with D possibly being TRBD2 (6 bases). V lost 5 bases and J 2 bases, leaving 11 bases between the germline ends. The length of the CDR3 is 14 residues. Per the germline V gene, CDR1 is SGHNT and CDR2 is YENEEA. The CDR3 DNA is TGTGCCAGCAGCCGGTGGGGGGACACAGATACGCAGTATTTT. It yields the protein CASSRWGDTDTQYF.

CDR3 in amino acids: CASSRGTHSEETQYF. In DNA, the CDR3 is TGTGCCAGCAGCCGAGGGACTCACTCGGAAGAGACCCAGTACTTC. The chain is built from TRBV14 and TRBJ2-5, with D possibly TRBD2 on 6 matching bases. This CDR3 region has 15 residues. V was pared by 4 bases and J by 3 bases, with 15 bases between. In germline, CDR1 is SGHDN, CDR2 FVKESK.

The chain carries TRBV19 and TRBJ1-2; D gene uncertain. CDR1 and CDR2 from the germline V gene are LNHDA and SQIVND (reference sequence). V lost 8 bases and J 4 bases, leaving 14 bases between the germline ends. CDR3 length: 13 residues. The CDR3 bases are TGTGCCAGTCTTCAGGTTCACGGCTATGGCTACACCTTC. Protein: CASLQVHGYGYTF.

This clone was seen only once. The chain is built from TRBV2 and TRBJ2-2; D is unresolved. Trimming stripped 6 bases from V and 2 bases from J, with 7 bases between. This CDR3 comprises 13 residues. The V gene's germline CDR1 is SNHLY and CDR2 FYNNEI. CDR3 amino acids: CASSKQNTGELFF. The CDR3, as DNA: TGTGCCAGCAGCAAACAAAACACCGGGGAGCTGTTTTTT.

CDR3 protein: CASSSRTGISTNEKLFF. CDR3 coding DNA: TGTGCCAGCAGTTCCCGGACAGGGATCTCAACTAATGAAAAACTGTTTTTT. V gene TRBV7-6 combines with J gene TRBJ1-4, with 8 bases matching TRBD1. J gave up 0 bases and V 6 bases, and 9 bases lay outside the gene matches. The CDR3 is 17 residues long. CDR1 is SGHVS, CDR2 FNYEAQ, per germline.

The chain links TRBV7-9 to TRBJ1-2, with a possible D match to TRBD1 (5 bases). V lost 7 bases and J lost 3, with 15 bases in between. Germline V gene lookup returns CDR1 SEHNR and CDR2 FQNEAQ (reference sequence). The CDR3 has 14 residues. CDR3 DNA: TGTGCCAGCAACCCCCAAGGGGCCTACTATGGCTACACCTTC. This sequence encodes CASNPQGAYYGYTF.